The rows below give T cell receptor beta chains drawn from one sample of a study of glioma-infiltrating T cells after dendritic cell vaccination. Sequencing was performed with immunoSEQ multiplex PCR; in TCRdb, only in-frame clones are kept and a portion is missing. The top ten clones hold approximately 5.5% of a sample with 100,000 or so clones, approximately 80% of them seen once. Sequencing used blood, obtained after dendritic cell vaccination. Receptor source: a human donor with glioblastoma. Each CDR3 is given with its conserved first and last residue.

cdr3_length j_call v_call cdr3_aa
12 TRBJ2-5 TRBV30 CAWQGLAETQYF
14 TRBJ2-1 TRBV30 CAWSVPLLSGEQFF
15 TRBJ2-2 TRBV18 CASSPTGTHTGELFF
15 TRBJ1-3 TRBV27 CASSRGWSSGNTIYF
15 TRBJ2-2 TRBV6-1 CASSPRRLAVGELFF
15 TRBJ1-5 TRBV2 CASSEGGVINQPQHF
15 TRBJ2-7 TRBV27 CASRPSIAVPYEQYF
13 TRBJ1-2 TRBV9 CASSPQGGDGYTF
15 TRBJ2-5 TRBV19 CASSPGTSGFETQYF
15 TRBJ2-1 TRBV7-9 CASSGGQGSYNEQFF
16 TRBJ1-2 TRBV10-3 CAISPHWSGGTEGYTF
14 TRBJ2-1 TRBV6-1 CASWIGSSYNEQFF
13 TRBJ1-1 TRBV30 CARSTGQNTEAFF
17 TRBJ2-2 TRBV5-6 CASSLEGLALGTGELFF
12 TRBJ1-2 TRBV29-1 CSVLRQEGGYTF